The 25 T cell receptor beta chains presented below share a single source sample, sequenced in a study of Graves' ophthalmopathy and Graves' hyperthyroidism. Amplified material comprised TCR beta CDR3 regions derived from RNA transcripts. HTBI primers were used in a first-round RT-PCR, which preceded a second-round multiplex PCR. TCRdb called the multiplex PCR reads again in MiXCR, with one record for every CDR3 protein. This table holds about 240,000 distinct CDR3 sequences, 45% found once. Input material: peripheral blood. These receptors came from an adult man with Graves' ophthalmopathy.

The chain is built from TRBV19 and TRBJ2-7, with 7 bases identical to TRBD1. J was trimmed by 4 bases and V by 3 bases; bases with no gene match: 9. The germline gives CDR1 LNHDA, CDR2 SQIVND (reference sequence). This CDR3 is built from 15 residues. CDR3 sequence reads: CASSIYRQGLYEQYF. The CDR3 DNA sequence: TGTGCCAGTAGTATTTACCGACAGGGTTTGTACGAGCAGTACTTC.

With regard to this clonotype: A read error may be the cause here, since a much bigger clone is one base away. CDR3 sequence: CASNYGYQGARQPQHF. In DNA form, the CDR3 reads TGCGCCAGCAATTACGGTTATCAGGGGGCTCGACAGCCCCAGCATTTT. The chain employs TRBV10-2 and TRBJ1-5, with TRBD1 matching 8 bases. Losses at the gene ends were 7 bases for V and 7 bases for J; bases not matched to a gene: 15. The V gene's germline CDR1 is WSHSY and CDR2 SAAADI. CDR3 length: 16 residues.

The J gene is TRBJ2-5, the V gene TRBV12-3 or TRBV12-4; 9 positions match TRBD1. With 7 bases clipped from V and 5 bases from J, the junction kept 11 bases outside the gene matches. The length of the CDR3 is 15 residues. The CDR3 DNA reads TGTGCCAGCACCCCCGGGACAGGGCCCCGGGAGACCCAGTACTTC. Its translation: CASTPGTGPRETQYF.

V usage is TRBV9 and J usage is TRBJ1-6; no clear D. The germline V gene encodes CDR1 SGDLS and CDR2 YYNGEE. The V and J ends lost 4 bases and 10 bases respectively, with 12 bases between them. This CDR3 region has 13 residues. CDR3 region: CASSPPSRSPLHF. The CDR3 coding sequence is TGTGCCAGCAGCCCCCCCTCCCGATCACCCCTCCACTTT. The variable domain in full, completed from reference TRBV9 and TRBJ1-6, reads DSGVTQTPKHLITATGQRVTLRCSPRSGDLSVYWYQQSLDQGLQFLIQYYNGEERAKGNILERFSAQQFPDLHSELNLSSLELGDSALYFCASSPPSRSPLHFGNGTRLTVT.

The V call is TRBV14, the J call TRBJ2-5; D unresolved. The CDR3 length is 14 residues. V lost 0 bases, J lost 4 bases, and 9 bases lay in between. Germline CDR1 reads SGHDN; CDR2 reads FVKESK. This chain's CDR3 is CASSQDTTRETQYF. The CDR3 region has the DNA TGTGCCAGCAGCCAAGATACGACGCGAGAGACCCAGTACTTC.

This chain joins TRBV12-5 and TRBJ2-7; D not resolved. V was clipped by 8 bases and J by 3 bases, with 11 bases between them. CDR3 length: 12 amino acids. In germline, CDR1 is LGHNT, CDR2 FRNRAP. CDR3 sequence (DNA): TGTGCTAGTCGCAACATAAACTACGAGCAGTACTTC. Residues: CASRNINYEQYF.

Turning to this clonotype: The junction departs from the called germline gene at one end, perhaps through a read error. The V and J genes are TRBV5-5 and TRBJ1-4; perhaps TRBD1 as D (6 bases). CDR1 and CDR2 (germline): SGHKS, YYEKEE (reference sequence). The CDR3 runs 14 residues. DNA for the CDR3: TGCGCCAGCAGCAAAGGACAGCCTAGGGAAAAACTGTTTTTT. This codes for CASSKGQPREKLFF.

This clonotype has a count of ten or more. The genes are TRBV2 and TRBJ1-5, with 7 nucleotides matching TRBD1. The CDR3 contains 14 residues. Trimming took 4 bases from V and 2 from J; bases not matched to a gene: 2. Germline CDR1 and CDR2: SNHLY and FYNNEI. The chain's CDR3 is CASSATGGNQPQHF. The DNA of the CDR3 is TGTGCCAGCAGTGCAACAGGGGGCAATCAGCCCCAGCATTTT.

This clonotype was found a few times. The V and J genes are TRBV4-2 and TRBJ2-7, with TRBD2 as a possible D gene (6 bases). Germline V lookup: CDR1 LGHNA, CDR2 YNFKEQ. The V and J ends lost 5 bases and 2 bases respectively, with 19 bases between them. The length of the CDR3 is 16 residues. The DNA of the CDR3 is TGTGCCAGCAGCTACGGGATTAGCGGTTCCACCTACGAGCAGTACTTC. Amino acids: CASSYGISGSTYEQYF.

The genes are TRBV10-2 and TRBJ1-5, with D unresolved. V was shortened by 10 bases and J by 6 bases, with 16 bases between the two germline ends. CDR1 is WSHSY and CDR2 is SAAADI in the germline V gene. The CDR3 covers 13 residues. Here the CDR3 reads CATQPRVGQPQHF. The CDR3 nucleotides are TGCGCCACCCAACCGCGGGTCGGTCAGCCCCAGCATTTT.

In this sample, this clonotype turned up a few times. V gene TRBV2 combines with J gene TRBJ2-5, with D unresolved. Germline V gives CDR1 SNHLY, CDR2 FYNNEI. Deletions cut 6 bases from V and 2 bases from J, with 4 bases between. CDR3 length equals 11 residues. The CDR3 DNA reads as TGTGCCAGCAGAGGACAAGAGACCCAGTACTTC. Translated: CASRGQETQYF.

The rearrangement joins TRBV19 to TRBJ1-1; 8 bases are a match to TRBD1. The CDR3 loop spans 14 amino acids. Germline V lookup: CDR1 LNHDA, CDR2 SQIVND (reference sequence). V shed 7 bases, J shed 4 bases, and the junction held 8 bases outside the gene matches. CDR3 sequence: CASTLDRVRTEAFF. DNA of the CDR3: TGTGCCAGTACCTTGGACAGGGTGCGCACTGAAGCTTTCTTT.

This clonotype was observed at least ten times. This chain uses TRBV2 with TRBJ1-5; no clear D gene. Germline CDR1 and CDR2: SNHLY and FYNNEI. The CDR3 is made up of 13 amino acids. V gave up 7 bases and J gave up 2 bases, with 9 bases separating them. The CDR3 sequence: CASKPQGNQPQHF. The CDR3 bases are TGTGCCAGCAAACCTCAGGGCAATCAGCCCCAGCATTTT.

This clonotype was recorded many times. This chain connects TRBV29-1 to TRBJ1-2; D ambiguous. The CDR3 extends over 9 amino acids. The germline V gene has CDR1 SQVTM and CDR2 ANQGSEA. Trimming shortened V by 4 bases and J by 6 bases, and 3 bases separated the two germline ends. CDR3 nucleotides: TGCAGCGTTGGGGATGGCTACACCTTC. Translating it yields CSVGDGYTF.

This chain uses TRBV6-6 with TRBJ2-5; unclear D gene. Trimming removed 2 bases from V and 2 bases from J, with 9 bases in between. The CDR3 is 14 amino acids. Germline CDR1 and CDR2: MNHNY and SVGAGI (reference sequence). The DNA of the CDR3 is TGTGCCAGCAGTTACGGCAGTCATCAAGAGACCCAGTACTTC. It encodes CASSYGSHQETQYF.

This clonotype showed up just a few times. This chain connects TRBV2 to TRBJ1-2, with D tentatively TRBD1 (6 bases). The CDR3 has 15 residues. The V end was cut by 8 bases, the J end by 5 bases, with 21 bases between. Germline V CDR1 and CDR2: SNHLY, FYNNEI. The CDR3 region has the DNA TGTGCCAGCCGGGGGGGCGGCCCCTATGGATATGGCTACACCTTC. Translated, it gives CASRGGGPYGYGYTF.

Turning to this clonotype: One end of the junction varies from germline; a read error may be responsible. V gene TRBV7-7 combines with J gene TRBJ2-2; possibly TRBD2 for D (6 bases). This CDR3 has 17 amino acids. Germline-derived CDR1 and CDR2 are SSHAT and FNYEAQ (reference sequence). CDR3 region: CASSRSLGGANTGELFF. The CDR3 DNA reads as TGTGCTAGCAGTCGTTCCCTGGGGGGAGCGAACACCGGGGAGCTGTTTTTT.

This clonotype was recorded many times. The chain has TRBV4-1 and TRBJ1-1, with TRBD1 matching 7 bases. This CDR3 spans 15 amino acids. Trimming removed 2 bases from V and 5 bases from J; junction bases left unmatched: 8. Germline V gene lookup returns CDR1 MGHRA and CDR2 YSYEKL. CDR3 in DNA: TGCGCCAGCAGCCAATCCACAGGGGAGTTGACTGAAGCTTTCTTT. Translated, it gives CASSQSTGELTEAFF.

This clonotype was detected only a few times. For the CDR3, the DNA is TGCAGCGTTGAAGACGGGGCCAGGGTGGTCACTGAAGCTTTCTTT. It is translated as CSVEDGARVVTEAFF. The rearrangement links TRBV29-1 to TRBJ1-1, with TRBD1 as a possible D gene (5 bases). This CDR3 is built from 15 residues. V was cut by 0 bases and J by 4 bases, with 15 bases left in between. CDR1 is SQVTM and CDR2 is ANQGSEA in the germline V gene.

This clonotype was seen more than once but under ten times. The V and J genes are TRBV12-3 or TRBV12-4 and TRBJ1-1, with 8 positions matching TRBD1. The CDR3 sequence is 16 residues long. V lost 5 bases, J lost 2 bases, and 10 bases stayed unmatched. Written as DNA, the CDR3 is TGTGCCAGCAGTCCCCCTAGACAGGGGCCTAACACTGAAGCTTTCTTT. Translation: CASSPPRQGPNTEAFF.

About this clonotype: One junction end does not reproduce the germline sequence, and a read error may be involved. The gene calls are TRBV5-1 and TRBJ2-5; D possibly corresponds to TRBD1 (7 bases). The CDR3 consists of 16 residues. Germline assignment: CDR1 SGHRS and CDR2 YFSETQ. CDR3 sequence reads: CASSLAYRGLSETQYF. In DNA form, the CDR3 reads TGTGCCAGCAGCTTGGCATACAGGGGACTTTCGGAGACCCAGTACTTC. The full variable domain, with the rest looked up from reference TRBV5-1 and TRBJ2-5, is KAGVTQTPRYLIKTRGQQVTLSCSPISGHRSVSWYQQTPGQGLQFLFEYFSETQRNKGNFPGRFSGRQFSNSRSEMNVSTLELGDSALYLCASSLAYRGLSETQYFGPGTRLLVL.

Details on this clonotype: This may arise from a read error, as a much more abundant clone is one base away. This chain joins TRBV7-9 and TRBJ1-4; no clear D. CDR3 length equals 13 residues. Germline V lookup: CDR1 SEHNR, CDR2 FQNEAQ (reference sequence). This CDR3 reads CASSLTPREKLVF. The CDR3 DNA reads TGTGCCAGCAGCCTGACACCCCGTGAAAAACTGGTTTTT. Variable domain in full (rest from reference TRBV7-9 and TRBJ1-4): DTGVSQNPRHKITKRGQNVTFRCDPISEHNRLYWYRQTLGQGPEFLTYFQNEAQLEKSRLLSDRFSAERPKGSFSTLEIQRTEQGDSAMYLCASSLTPREKLVFGSGTQLSVL.

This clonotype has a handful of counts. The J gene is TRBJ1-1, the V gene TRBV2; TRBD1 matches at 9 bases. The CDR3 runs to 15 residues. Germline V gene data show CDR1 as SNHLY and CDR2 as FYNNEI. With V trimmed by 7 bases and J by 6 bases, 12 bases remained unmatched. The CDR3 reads CASTEHLGQGPEAFF. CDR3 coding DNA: TGTGCCAGCACCGAACACCTGGGACAGGGTCCTGAAGCTTTCTTT.

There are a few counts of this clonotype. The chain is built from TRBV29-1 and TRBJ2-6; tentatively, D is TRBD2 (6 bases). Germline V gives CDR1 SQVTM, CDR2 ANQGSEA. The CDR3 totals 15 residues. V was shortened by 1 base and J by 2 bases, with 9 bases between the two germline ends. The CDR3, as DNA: TGCAGCGTTGAAGTCTGGGGGGCTGGGGCCAACGTCCTGACTTTC. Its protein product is CSVEVWGAGANVLTF.

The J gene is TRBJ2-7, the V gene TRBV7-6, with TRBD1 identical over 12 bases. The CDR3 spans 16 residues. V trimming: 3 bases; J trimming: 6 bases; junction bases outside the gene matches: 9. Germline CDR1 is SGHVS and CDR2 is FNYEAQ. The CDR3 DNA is TGTGCCAGCAGCTTCGGGACAGGGGGCTTCTCAAGCGAGCAGTACTTC. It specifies CASSFGTGGFSSEQYF.